The next 16 T cell receptor beta chains were all read from a single sample in a study of blood T cell repertoires in COVID-19. Clones were read by immunoSEQ multiplex PCR, and TCRdb kept only the in-frame ones, dropping some. The top ten hold more than 7% of the sample, which has about 160,000 clones, roughly 88% seen once. The specimen was peripheral blood. The receptors originated from a woman at least 80 years old with active or convalescent COVID-19.

In DNA form, the CDR3 reads TGTGCCAGCAGCCAATACACAGATACGCAGTATTTT. Translating gives CASSQYTDTQYF. V usage is TRBV7-8 and J usage is TRBJ2-3; D is unresolved. In germline, CDR1 is SGHVS, CDR2 FQNEAQ. Trimming removed 5 bases from V and 2 bases from J, with 5 bases in between. The length of the CDR3 is 12 residues.

This chain connects TRBV29-1 to TRBJ2-7; D is ambiguous. V was clipped by 6 bases and J by 6 bases, with 18 bases between them. The CDR3 has 13 amino acids. The germline V gene has CDR1 SQVTM and CDR2 ANQGSEA. The CDR3 DNA reads as TGCAGCGTATCTATCCCGCTTGGGCGCGAGCAGTACTTC. Encoded protein: CSVSIPLGREQYF.

The gene calls are TRBV27 and TRBJ1-1; tentative D call: TRBD1 (5 bases). The germline CDR1 and CDR2 sequences are MNHEY and SMNVEV (reference sequence). The CDR3 loop spans 14 amino acids. The V end lost 0 bases, the J end lost 5 bases, and 10 bases lay between the germline ends. This CDR3 is CASSLSQGLTEAFF. CDR3 DNA: TGTGCCAGCAGTTTATCGCAGGGTTTGACTGAAGCTTTCTTT.

V and J are TRBV10-1 and TRBJ2-3, with 9 bases fitting TRBD2. The CDR3 extends over 15 amino acids. The germline V gene encodes CDR1 WNHNN and CDR2 SYGVQD (reference sequence). With 3 bases clipped from V and 5 bases from J, the junction kept 6 bases outside the gene matches. The CDR3 sequence is CASSESLAGQDTQYF. The CDR3 bases are TGCGCCAGCAGTGAATCTCTAGCGGGGCAAGATACGCAGTATTTT.

The chain carries TRBV4-1 and TRBJ2-2, with D maybe TRBD2 (5 bases). Germline-derived CDR1 and CDR2 are MGHRA and YSYEKL. Trimming cost V 0 bases and J 5 bases, with 7 bases left between them. The CDR3 runs to 14 residues. The CDR3: CASSQERETGELFF. The CDR3 nucleotides are TGCGCCAGCAGCCAAGAGAGGGAGACCGGGGAGCTGTTTTTT.

This chain connects TRBV9 to TRBJ1-5, with unresolved D. The CDR3 runs to 16 residues. Trimming took 4 bases from V and 1 from J, leaving 15 bases between them. Germline V CDR1 and CDR2: SGDLS, YYNGEE. This CDR3 reads CASSTSPENSNQPQHF. CDR3 bases: TGTGCCAGCAGCACCTCACCCGAGAACAGCAATCAGCCCCAGCATTTT. Full variable domain (outside the CDR3, taken from reference TRBV9 and TRBJ1-5): DSGVTQTPKHLITATGQRVTLRCSPRSGDLSVYWYQQSLDQGLQFLIQYYNGEERAKGNILERFSAQQFPDLHSELNLSSLELGDSALYFCASSTSPENSNQPQHFGDGTRLSIL.

This clone was observed a single time. This chain connects TRBV18 to TRBJ2-4; TRBD1 matches at 9 bases. Germline V gene data show CDR1 as KGHSH and CDR2 as LQKENI. The CDR3 covers 14 residues. J was trimmed by 6 bases and V by 6 bases; bases with no gene match: 6. The CDR3: CASSQDRGINIQYF. CDR3 DNA sequence: TGTGCCAGCTCCCAAGACAGGGGGATAAACATTCAGTACTTC.

This rearrangement joins TRBV7-2 to TRBJ1-1, with TRBD1 identical over 9 bases. V dropped 6 bases and J dropped 4; count of bases not matched to a gene: 12. The CDR3 is made up of 16 amino acids. CDR1 SGHTA and CDR2 FQGNSA come from the germline V gene. The CDR3, as DNA: TGTGCCAGCAGACCACTTACAGGGGGCGCCGGCACTGAAGCTTTCTTT. Protein: CASRPLTGGAGTEAFF.

The chain joins TRBV3-1 (or the pseudogene TRBV3-2) to TRBJ1-5, with a weak D call TRBD1 (6 bases). Trimming took off 1 base at V and 5 bases at J, with 12 bases between the two ends. The V gene's germline CDR1 is LGHDT and CDR2 YNNKEL (reference sequence). The CDR3 has 15 amino acids. CDR3: CASSQGGGGHQPQHF. Written as DNA, the CDR3 is TGTGCCAGCAGCCAAGGAGGGGGGGGCCATCAGCCCCAGCATTTT.

The J gene is TRBJ1-4, the V gene TRBV19; 8 positions match TRBD1. The length of the CDR3 is 14 residues. The V and J ends lost 6 bases and 3 bases, in that order; junction bases with no gene match: 3. Germline V lookup: CDR1 LNHDA, CDR2 SQIVND (reference sequence). DNA of the CDR3: TGTGCCAGTAGCCCAGGGGGCCCTAATGAAAAACTGTTTTTT. The encoded protein is CASSPGGPNEKLFF.

The chain recombines TRBV24-1 with TRBJ2-3; a weak D match, TRBD2 (5 bases). Per germline, CDR1 KGHDR and CDR2 SFDVKD. The CDR3 has 15 amino acids. Trimming removed 3 bases at V and 0 bases at J, with 9 bases between. The CDR3 sequence: CATSDPGSSTDTQYF. The DNA for the CDR3 is TGTGCCACCAGTGATCCGGGGAGCAGCACAGATACGCAGTATTTT.

The chain uses TRBV5-1 and TRBJ2-3, with 8 bases that match TRBD2. V lost 0 bases and J lost 0; bases outside the gene matches: 0. Per the germline V gene, CDR1 is SGHRS and CDR2 is YFSETQ. This CDR3 comprises 15 residues. CDR3 sequence (DNA): TGCGCCAGCAGCTTGGAGCGGGGGAGCACAGATACGCAGTATTTT. Translation gives CASSLERGSTDTQYF.

The genes are TRBV19 and TRBJ1-4; D is possibly TRBD1 (6 bases). The CDR3 covers 16 residues. Germline values: CDR1 LNHDA, CDR2 SQIVND (reference sequence). With 9 bases removed from V and 0 bases from J, the gap between germline ends came to 17 bases. CDR3 sequence: CASLGAGLATNEKLFF. CDR3 sequence (DNA): TGTGCCAGCCTGGGGGCAGGGCTTGCAACTAATGAAAAACTGTTTTTT.

CDR3 in DNA: TGTGCCAGCAGCAACCGGGACAGCAAAGCCTCCCTTTGGACTGAAGCTTTCTTT. Its protein product is CASSNRDSKASLWTEAFF. The chain couples TRBV7-9 to TRBJ1-1; TRBD1 matches at 7 bases. The V and J ends lost 5 bases and 5 bases, in that order; junction bases with no gene match: 20. CDR3 length equals 18 residues. The germline V gene has CDR1 SEHNR and CDR2 FQNEAQ (reference sequence).

This chain connects TRBV5-1 to TRBJ1-1; unclear D gene. Germline CDR1 is SGHRS and CDR2 is YFSETQ. V was trimmed by 2 bases and J by 1 base, leaving 6 bases between them. CDR3 length: 13 residues. The CDR3 sequence is CASSFTANTEAFF. The CDR3 DNA follows: TGCGCCAGCAGCTTTACAGCGAACACTGAAGCTTTCTTT.

V is TRBV6-5 and J is TRBJ2-7; D call uncertain. CDR1 and CDR2 (germline): MNHEY, SVGAGI. CDR3 length: 11 residues. Trimming left V 6 bases short and J 0 bases short, with 3 bases between. In DNA, the CDR3 is TGTGCCAGCAGGAGCTCCTACGAGCAGTACTTC. Translated, it gives CASRSSYEQYF.